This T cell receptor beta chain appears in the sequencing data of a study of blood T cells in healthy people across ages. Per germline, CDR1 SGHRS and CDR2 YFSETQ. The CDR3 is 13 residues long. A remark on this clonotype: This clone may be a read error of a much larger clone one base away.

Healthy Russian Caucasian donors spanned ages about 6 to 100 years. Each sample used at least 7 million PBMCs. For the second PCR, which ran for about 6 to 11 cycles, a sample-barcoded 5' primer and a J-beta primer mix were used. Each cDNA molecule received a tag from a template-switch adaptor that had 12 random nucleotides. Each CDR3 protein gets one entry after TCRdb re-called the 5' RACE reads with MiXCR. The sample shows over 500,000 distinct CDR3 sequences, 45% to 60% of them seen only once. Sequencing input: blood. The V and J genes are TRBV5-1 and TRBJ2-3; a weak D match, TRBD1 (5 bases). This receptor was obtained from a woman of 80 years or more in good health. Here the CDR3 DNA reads TGCGCCAGCAGCCGCCAGGGCCCAGATGCGCAGTATTTT. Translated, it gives CASSRQGPDAQYF.